The 30 T cell receptor beta chains given below trace back to one sample, sequenced in a study of blood T cell repertoires in COVID-19. The method was immunoSEQ multiplex PCR; TCRdb's version includes in-frame clones alone and lacks a portion of them. The sample has 65,000 to 95,000 clones, about 88% seen once. Sequenced material: peripheral blood. All receptors derive from a man in his 70s with active or convalescent COVID-19.

This clone was observed a handful of times. The chain recombines TRBV21-1 with TRBJ1-5. TRBV21-1 is recorded as a pseudogene. The CDR3 has 16 residues. CDR3 nucleotide sequence: TGTGCCAGCAGCAAATCGGGGGGTGGTGGCAATCAGCCCCAGCATTTT. It is translated as CASSKSGGGGNQPQHF.

CDR3 nucleotides: TGTGCCAGCTCCCAGTGGACAGGCGACCTGAATGGCTACACCTTC. Protein: CASSQWTGDLNGYTF. V is TRBV18 and J is TRBJ1-2; TRBD1 agrees at 7 bases. With 6 bases clipped from V and 6 bases from J, the junction kept 13 bases outside the gene matches. The CDR3 covers 15 residues. The germline V gene has CDR1 KGHSH and CDR2 LQKENI.

The chain recombines TRBV7-9 with TRBJ1-5; D might be TRBD1 (6 bases). Per the germline V gene, CDR1 is SEHNR and CDR2 is FQNEAQ (reference sequence). The CDR3 runs 15 residues. Trimming left V 2 bases short and J 7 bases short, with 15 bases between. The CDR3 spells CASSLSSGGMQPQHF. CDR3 DNA sequence: TGTGCCAGCAGCTTATCGTCTGGGGGCATGCAGCCCCAGCATTTT.

The chain carries TRBV27 and TRBJ2-1; 7 bases are a match to TRBD1. Germline loops: CDR1 MNHEY, CDR2 SMNVEV (reference sequence). Trimming removed 5 bases from V and 4 bases from J; junction bases left unmatched: 5. The CDR3 covers 14 residues. CDR3 region: CASSQGTAYNEQFF. As DNA, the CDR3 is TGTGCCAGCAGTCAGGGGACAGCTTACAATGAGCAGTTCTTC.

This chain connects TRBV6-5 to TRBJ1-6; TRBD1 might be the D (5 bases). The V end lost 2 bases, the J end lost 4 bases, and 9 bases lay between the germline ends. This CDR3 has 15 residues. The germline gives CDR1 MNHEY, CDR2 SVGAGI. The CDR3 DNA follows: TGTGCCAGCAGTTACGACAGCCGATATAATTCACCCCTCCACTTT. Its protein is CASSYDSRYNSPLHF.

The chain carries TRBV27 and TRBJ1-5; a weak D match, TRBD1 (5 bases). In germline, CDR1 is MNHEY, CDR2 SMNVEV (reference sequence). V was shortened by 5 bases and J by 4 bases, with 15 bases between the two germline ends. The length of the CDR3 is 15 residues. The CDR3 loop reads CASSAWGRANQPQHF. Written as DNA, the CDR3 is TGTGCCAGCAGTGCTTGGGGCCGGGCGAATCAGCCCCAGCATTTT.

CDR3 region: CASSTSGGEETQYF. In DNA form, the CDR3 reads TGTGCCAGTAGTACATCAGGGGGCGAAGAGACCCAGTACTTC. The genes are TRBV19 and TRBJ2-5; TRBD1 matches at 8 bases. This CDR3 is built from 14 residues. Trimming took 4 bases from V and 3 from J; bases not matched to a gene: 4. The germline V gene encodes CDR1 LNHDA and CDR2 SQIVND (reference sequence).

V gene TRBV19 combines with J gene TRBJ1-2, with D unresolved. CDR1 is LNHDA, CDR2 SQIVND, per germline (reference sequence). V was shortened by 3 bases and J by 6 bases, with 11 bases between the two germline ends. This CDR3 has 13 residues. CDR3 protein: CASSIEGKHGYTF. The CDR3 DNA follows: TGTGCCAGTAGTATCGAGGGAAAGCATGGCTACACCTTC.

This rearrangement joins TRBV18 to TRBJ2-7; D unclear. Germline CDR1 reads KGHSH; CDR2 reads LQKENI. V shed 6 bases and J shed 3 bases, with 12 bases lying between them. The CDR3 sequence is 13 residues long. CDR3 amino acids: CASSVGLNYEQYF. The CDR3 nucleotides are TGTGCCAGCTCGGTGGGCTTAAACTACGAGCAGTACTTC. Based on the CDR3 plus reference TRBV18 and TRBJ2-7, the full variable domain is NAGVMQNPRHLVRRRGQEARLRCSPMKGHSHVYWYRQLPEEGLKFMVYLQKENIIDESGMPKERFSAEFPKEGPSILRIQQVVRGDSAAYFCASSVGLNYEQYFGPGTRLTVT.

The chain joins TRBV3-1 (or the pseudogene TRBV3-2) to TRBJ2-1; TRBD2 matches 15 bases. CDR3 length equals 19 residues. Germline V gene data show CDR1 as LGHDT and CDR2 as YNNKEL (reference sequence). V lost 1 base, J lost 9 bases, and 13 bases stayed unmatched. CDR3 loop: CASSQAHPWTSGGGGEQFF. The DNA of the CDR3 is TGTGCCAGCAGCCAAGCTCACCCGTGGACTAGCGGGGGGGGTGGTGAGCAGTTCTTC.

The chain links TRBV29-1 to TRBJ2-7, with TRBD1 identical over 7 bases. V was clipped by 7 bases and J by 3 bases; unmatched bases: 9. Germline assignment: CDR1 SQVTM and CDR2 ANQGSEA. CDR3 length: 13 amino acids. CDR3 coding DNA: TGCAGCGCTACGACAGGGAAAAGCTACGAGCAGTACTTC. Protein product: CSATTGKSYEQYF.

The chain joins TRBV9 to TRBJ1-4; no firm D call. CDR3 length equals 12 residues. The germline V and J ends were trimmed by 3 bases and 5 bases, with 5 bases remaining between them. Germline values: CDR1 SGDLS, CDR2 YYNGEE. CDR3 in DNA: TGTGCCAGCAGCGCGAGAAATGAAAAACTGTTTTTT. Translating it yields CASSARNEKLFF.

CDR3 in amino acids: CSVEDRDPGMGYTF. The DNA of the CDR3 is TGCAGCGTTGAAGATCGAGACCCAGGTATGGGCTACACCTTC. The rearrangement uses TRBV29-1 and TRBJ1-2; no definite D call. Per the germline V gene, CDR1 is SQVTM and CDR2 is ANQGSEA. Trimming cost V 0 bases and J 8 bases, with 16 bases left between them. CDR3 length equals 14 residues.

The chain employs TRBV9 and TRBJ1-6; maybe TRBD1 (5 bases). There are 15 residues in the CDR3. The V end lost 2 bases, the J end lost 8 bases, and 14 bases lay between the germline ends. Looked up from germline, CDR1 is SGDLS and CDR2 is YYNGEE. The CDR3 bases are TGTGCCAGCAGCGTGAGTGGGGCAACGGATTCACCCCTCCACTTT. Translated, it gives CASSVSGATDSPLHF.

This chain joins TRBV19 and TRBJ2-7, with D possibly matching TRBD1 (6 bases). The CDR3 sequence is 15 residues long. CDR1 LNHDA and CDR2 SQIVND come from the germline V gene (reference sequence). V was pared by 5 bases and J by 2 bases, with 16 bases between. The CDR3 region is CASSRQVDRPYEQYF. The CDR3 DNA reads as TGTGCCAGTAGTCGACAGGTAGACAGGCCCTACGAGCAGTACTTC.

The rearrangement links TRBV5-5 to TRBJ1-5, with TRBD1 identical over 9 bases. Germline V gene lookup returns CDR1 SGHKS and CDR2 YYEKEE (reference sequence). Trimming at V came to 0 bases and at J to 3 bases, leaving 7 bases not matched to a gene. The CDR3 extends over 17 amino acids. The CDR3 is CASSLGAGQGDNQPQHF. CDR3 DNA sequence: TGTGCCAGCAGCTTGGGGGCGGGACAGGGAGACAATCAGCCCCAGCATTTT.

The CDR3 is CASSIIVDYGYTF. CDR3 sequence (DNA): TGTGCCAGTAGTATTATCGTCGACTATGGCTACACCTTC. The genes are TRBV19 and TRBJ1-2; no firm D call. CDR3 size: 13 residues. V lost 3 bases, J lost 3 bases, and 8 bases lay in between. Germline V gene sequence: CDR1 LNHDA, CDR2 SQIVND (reference sequence).

The CDR3 region has the DNA TGTGCCACCAGTGATTCCCGACAGGGGGGGAACTATGGCTACACCTTC. The encoded protein is CATSDSRQGGNYGYTF. The J gene is TRBJ1-2, the V gene TRBV24-1; 9 bases are a match to TRBD1. Germline CDR1 and CDR2: KGHDR and SFDVKD. There are 16 residues in the CDR3. Trimming removed 2 bases from V and 2 bases from J; junction bases left unmatched: 5.

The chain has TRBV19 and TRBJ1-1; D gene uncertain. This CDR3 has 16 residues. Per the germline V gene, CDR1 is LNHDA and CDR2 is SQIVND (reference sequence). V shed 1 base and J shed 5 bases, with 17 bases lying between them. CDR3 sequence reads: CASSIGPHPGGTEAFF. CDR3 nucleotides: TGTGCCAGTAGTATAGGCCCACACCCGGGCGGGACTGAAGCTTTCTTT. The whole variable domain, remainder taken from reference TRBV19 and TRBJ1-1, is DGGITQSPKYLFRKEGQNVTLSCEQNLNHDAMYWYRQDPGQGLRLIYYSQIVNDFQKGDIAEGYSVSREKKESFPLTVTSAQKNPTAFYLCASSIGPHPGGTEAFFGQGTRLTVV.

V gene TRBV30 combines with J gene TRBJ2-7; 9 nucleotides match TRBD1. CDR3 length: 14 amino acids. The V segment lost 4 bases and the J segment 2 bases; nucleotides outside the gene matches: 6. CDR1 GTSNPN and CDR2 SVGIG come from the germline V gene (reference sequence). The CDR3 sequence: CAWTRQGVTYEQYF. CDR3 sequence (DNA): TGTGCCTGGACCCGACAGGGGGTTACCTACGAGCAGTACTTC.

In its sample, this clone was seen once. The chain uses TRBV24-1 and TRBJ2-2, with 7 bases that match TRBD1. From germline, CDR1 is KGHDR and CDR2 SFDVKD. The V segment lost 4 bases and the J segment 0 bases; nucleotides outside the gene matches: 1. The CDR3 is 15 amino acids. This CDR3 reads CATSEGTANTGELFF. CDR3 nucleotides: TGTGCCACCAGTGAAGGGACAGCGAACACCGGGGAGCTGTTTTTT.

V and J are TRBV2 and TRBJ1-5; TRBD1 aligns across 8 bases. CDR1 is SNHLY and CDR2 is FYNNEI in the germline V gene. Unmatched junction bases numbered 7, after V lost 7 bases and J lost 2 bases. The CDR3 runs to 15 residues. This CDR3 reads CASMRDRQGNQPQHF. For the CDR3, the DNA is TGTGCCAGCATGAGGGACAGGCAGGGCAATCAGCCCCAGCATTTT.

This clone was detected only a few times. The CDR3 DNA follows: TGCGCCAGCAGCCAGGGGGAGGGAGGATTCTATGGCTACACCTTC. Translating gives CASSQGEGGFYGYTF. The chain carries TRBV4-3 and TRBJ1-2; D is possibly TRBD1 (5 bases). CDR3 length equals 15 residues. Between the trimmed V and J ends, which lost 3 bases and 4 bases, there was a span of 15 bases. CDR1 is LGHNA and CDR2 is YSLEER in the germline V gene.

The chain couples TRBV5-5 to TRBJ1-1; D is perhaps TRBD1 (5 bases). The CDR3 spans 14 residues. The V gene's germline CDR1 is SGHKS and CDR2 YYEKEE (reference sequence). Trimming pared 3 bases from V and 4 bases from J, leaving 13 bases between. CDR3 loop: CASSSFGGGTEAFF. CDR3 coding DNA: TGTGCCAGCAGCTCCTTCGGGGGGGGCACTGAAGCTTTCTTT.

This chain uses TRBV7-9 with TRBJ1-2; TRBD1 matches 10 bases. The germline CDR1 and CDR2 sequences are SEHNR and FQNEAQ (reference sequence). Trimming removed 4 bases from V and 8 bases from J; junction bases left unmatched: 1. The CDR3 consists of 12 residues. In nucleotides, the CDR3 is TGTGCCAGCAGCTGGACAGGGGGAGGCTACACCTTC. Its translation: CASSWTGGGYTF. Together with reference TRBV7-9 and TRBJ1-2, the CDR3 gives the full variable domain: DTGVSQNPRHKITKRGQNVTFRCDPISEHNRLYWYRQTLGQGPEFLTYFQNEAQLEKSRLLSDRFSAERPKGSFSTLEIQRTEQGDSAMYLCASSWTGGGYTFGSGTRLTVV.

The chain carries TRBV11-2 and TRBJ1-4, with 8 bases lining up with TRBD1. Germline trimming cut 5 bases from V and 4 bases from J; bases unmatched to any gene: 9. Germline CDR1 is SGHAT and CDR2 is FQNNGV. The CDR3 totals 16 residues. The CDR3 is CASSGPQGVLNEKLFF. CDR3 nucleotide sequence: TGTGCCAGCAGCGGGCCACAGGGGGTCCTTAATGAAAAACTGTTTTTT.

This rearrangement joins TRBV5-4 to TRBJ1-4; 10 nucleotides agree with TRBD1. Per germline, CDR1 SGHNT and CDR2 YYREEE (reference sequence). V shed 4 bases and J 8 bases; nucleotides not matched to a gene: 5. The CDR3 is 14 amino acids. The CDR3 reads CASSPDRGREKLFF. The CDR3 DNA follows: TGTGCCAGCAGCCCAGACAGGGGGCGCGAAAAACTGTTTTTT.

The V and J genes are TRBV5-1 and TRBJ1-2; 7 bases agree with TRBD1. V trimming: 4 bases; J trimming: 10 bases; junction bases outside the gene matches: 7. This CDR3 comprises 12 residues. Germline V gene data show CDR1 as SGHRS and CDR2 as YFSETQ. The CDR3 here is CASSGNRGLYTF. The CDR3 nucleotides are TGCGCCAGCAGCGGGAACAGGGGCCTCTACACCTTC.

The V and J genes are TRBV5-1 and TRBJ2-3, with D maybe TRBD2 (6 bases). CDR1 is SGHRS and CDR2 is YFSETQ in the germline V gene. Trimming stripped 4 bases from V and 1 base from J, with 13 bases between. The CDR3 sequence is 15 residues long. The CDR3 loop reads CASSKGPGGTDTQYF. In nucleotides, the CDR3 is TGCGCCAGCAGCAAGGGACCGGGGGGCACAGATACGCAGTATTTT.

The rearrangement joins TRBV4-1 to TRBJ1-4; 7 bases match TRBD1. The germline gives CDR1 MGHRA, CDR2 YSYEKL. CDR3 length: 16 amino acids. The J segment lost 7 bases and the V segment lost 1 base, leaving 9 bases of the junction unmatched. The CDR3 DNA follows: TGCGCCAGCAGCCAAGTGGGAGAAGGGGGCGGTGAAAAACTGTTTTTT. This encodes CASSQVGEGGGEKLFF.